Listed below are T cell receptor beta chains from one sample, sequenced in a study of blood T cell repertoires in COVID-19. The protocol was immunoSEQ multiplex PCR, while the TCRdb copy is restricted to in-frame clones and leaves out a portion. Seen here are about 170,000 clones, 85% to 95% observed once, and the top ten hold roughly 4.8%. The sample was peripheral blood. The receptors were gathered from a woman aged 50 to 60 with acute or convalescent COVID-19. CDR3s leave out the opening cysteine and the closing phenylalanine or tryptophan. Not every row has a clone size; where given, it reads once, few, many or a size class.

>TRBV6-6|TRBJ1-1|NA|13
ASSYSGTGVLEAF
>TRBV19|TRBJ1-2|NA|14
ASSLTGTGNHYGYT
>TRBV7-7|TRBJ1-6|NA|17
ASSPVWTGGESYNSPLH
>TRBV7-3|TRBJ1-1|NA|11
ASSYQGRTEAF
>TRBV5-1|TRBJ1-1|NA|11
ASSPGQGTEAF
>TRBV4-1|TRBJ1-2|NA|12
ASSREQGGYGYT
>TRBV7-9|TRBJ2-3|NA|12
ASSLLEIPDTQY
>TRBV7-9|TRBJ1-5|few|12
ASSQGTSNQPQH
>TRBV20-1|TRBJ2-1|NA|12
SASSLHGDNEQF
>TRBV19|TRBJ1-1|NA|10
ASRGGPVGAF